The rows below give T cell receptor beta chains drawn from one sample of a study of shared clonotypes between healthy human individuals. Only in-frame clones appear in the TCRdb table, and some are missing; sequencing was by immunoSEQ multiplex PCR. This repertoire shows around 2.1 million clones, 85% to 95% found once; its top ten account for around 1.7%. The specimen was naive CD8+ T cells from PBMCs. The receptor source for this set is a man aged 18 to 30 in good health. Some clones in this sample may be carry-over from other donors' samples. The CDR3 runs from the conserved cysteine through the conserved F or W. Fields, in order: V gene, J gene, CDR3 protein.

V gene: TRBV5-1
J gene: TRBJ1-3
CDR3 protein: CASSLGTETFSGNTIYF

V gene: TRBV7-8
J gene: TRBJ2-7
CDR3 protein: CASSLRTEQYF

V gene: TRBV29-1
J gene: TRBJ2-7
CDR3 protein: CSVPGTGGDEQYF

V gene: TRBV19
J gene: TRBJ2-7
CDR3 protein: CASSPLAGGSSYEQYF

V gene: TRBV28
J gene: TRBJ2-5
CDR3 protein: CASSPPRDREETQYF

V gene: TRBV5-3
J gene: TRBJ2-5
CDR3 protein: CARSLSNTQETQYF

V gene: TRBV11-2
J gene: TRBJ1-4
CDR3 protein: CASSLSRGGGKLFF

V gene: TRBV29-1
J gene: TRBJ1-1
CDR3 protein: CSVSDLGPEAFF

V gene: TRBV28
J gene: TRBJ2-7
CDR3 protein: CASSPRQASYEQYF

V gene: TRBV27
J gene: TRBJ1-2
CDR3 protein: CASSFIGTGTYGYTF

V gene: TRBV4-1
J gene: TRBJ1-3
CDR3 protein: CASSQDSTASGNTIYF

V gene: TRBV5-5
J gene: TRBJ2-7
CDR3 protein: CASSYRSGRDQIGAYEQYF

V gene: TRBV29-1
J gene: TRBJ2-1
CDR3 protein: CSEGQGNYNEQFF

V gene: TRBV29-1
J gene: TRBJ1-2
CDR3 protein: CSVDGGGGYGYTF

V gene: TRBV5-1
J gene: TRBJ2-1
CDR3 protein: CASSRTSSYNEQFF

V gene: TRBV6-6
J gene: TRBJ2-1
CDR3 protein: CASSYYRGEQFF

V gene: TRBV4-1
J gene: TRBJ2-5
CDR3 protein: CASSPGSKGGETQYF

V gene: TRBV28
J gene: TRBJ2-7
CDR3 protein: CASSPYSGAEYEQYF

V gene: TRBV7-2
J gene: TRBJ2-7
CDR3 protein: CASSPRGASYEQYF

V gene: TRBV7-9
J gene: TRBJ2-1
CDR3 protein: CASSSLGGRGYNEQFF

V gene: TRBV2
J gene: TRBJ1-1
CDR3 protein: CASSQGEGPEAFF

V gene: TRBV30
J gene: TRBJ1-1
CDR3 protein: CAWSGMNTEAFF

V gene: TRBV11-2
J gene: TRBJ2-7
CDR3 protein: CASVPPGRVSYEQYF

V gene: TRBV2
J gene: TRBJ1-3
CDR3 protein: CASSDRGSSGNTIYF

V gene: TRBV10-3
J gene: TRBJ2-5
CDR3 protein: CAISESTSETQYF

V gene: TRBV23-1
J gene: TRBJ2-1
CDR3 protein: CASRTHPPKGGESYNEQFF

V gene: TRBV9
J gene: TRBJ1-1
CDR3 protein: CASTRVSNTEAFF

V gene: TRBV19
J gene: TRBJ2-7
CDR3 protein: CASSPIFQSIYEQYF

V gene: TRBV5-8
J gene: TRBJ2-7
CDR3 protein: CASSLERQGPIPYEQYF

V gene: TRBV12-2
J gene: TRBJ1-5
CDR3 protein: CASRLNGDLSNQPQHF

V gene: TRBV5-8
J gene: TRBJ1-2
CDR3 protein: CASSLDLGGFYGYTF

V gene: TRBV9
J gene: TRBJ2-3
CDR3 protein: CASSVKSTDTQYF

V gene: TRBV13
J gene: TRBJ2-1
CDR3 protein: CASSSASGRAYNEQFF

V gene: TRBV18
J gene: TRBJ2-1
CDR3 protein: CASSRLPGSGSYNEQFF

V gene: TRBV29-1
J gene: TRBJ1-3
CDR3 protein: CSASGAGDSRFSGNTIYF

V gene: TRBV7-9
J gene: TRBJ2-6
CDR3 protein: CASSLLRSSGANVLTF

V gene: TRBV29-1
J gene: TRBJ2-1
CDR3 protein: CSVEGRAYNEQFF

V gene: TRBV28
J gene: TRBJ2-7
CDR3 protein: CASSLFPLQGYEQYF

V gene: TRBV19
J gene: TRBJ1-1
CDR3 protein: CASSTKGWNTEAFF

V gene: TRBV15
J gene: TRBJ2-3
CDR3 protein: CATSRESPESTDTQYF